The 20 T cell receptor beta chains below were found in one sample sequenced in a study of blood T cell repertoires in COVID-19. The table came from immunoSEQ multiplex PCR; TCRdb's copy has only in-frame clones and leaves some out. Altogether some 140,000 clones are present, around 80% being singletons, with the ten largest covering roughly 13%. Sequencing was done on a sample of peripheral blood. Every receptor here comes from an elderly man with acute or convalescent COVID-19.

The chain recombines TRBV11-2 with TRBJ1-3, with TRBD1 identical over 7 bases. Germline V gene sequence: CDR1 SGHAT, CDR2 FQNNGV. The junction had 6 bases not matched to a gene; V was cut back by 5 bases and J by 2 bases. The CDR3 sequence is 15 residues long. The CDR3 region has the DNA TGTGCCAGCAGCACACAGGGGTCGGCTGGAAACACCATATATTTT. Translated: CASSTQGSAGNTIYF.

By share, this clone ranks as medium-sized. The rearrangement joins TRBV7-9 to TRBJ1-1; 9 bases agree with TRBD1. J lost 2 bases, V lost 3 bases, and 1 base had no gene match. CDR1 is SEHNR and CDR2 is FQNEAQ in the germline V gene (reference sequence). This CDR3 is built from 14 residues. CDR3 in amino acids: CASSLGQGNTEAFF. The CDR3 nucleotides read TGTGCCAGCAGCTTGGGACAGGGAAACACTGAAGCTTTCTTT.

The rearrangement joins TRBV5-6 to TRBJ1-5; D is unresolved. V was pared by 4 bases and J by 2 bases, with 16 bases between. This CDR3 has 16 residues. Germline values: CDR1 SGHDT, CDR2 YYEEEE. CDR3 in DNA: TGTGCCAGCAGCACGGGGAACGGGGTGGGCAATCAGCCCCAGCATTTT. This sequence encodes CASSTGNGVGNQPQHF.

There are a few counts of this clone. V gene TRBV7-9 combines with J gene TRBJ1-3; D is unclear. This CDR3 comprises 14 residues. From germline, CDR1 is SEHNR and CDR2 FQNEAQ (reference sequence). V lost 0 bases, J lost 0 bases, and 3 bases lay in between. CDR3 in amino acids: CASSLALSGNTIYF. DNA of the CDR3: TGTGCCAGCAGCTTAGCCCTCTCTGGAAACACCATATATTTT.

The chain is built from TRBV7-2 and TRBJ2-7, with 7 bases fitting TRBD2. Germline V gene lookup returns CDR1 SGHTA and CDR2 FQGNSA. This CDR3 is 13 amino acids long. V dropped 4 bases and J dropped 5; count of bases not matched to a gene: 5. The chain's CDR3 is CASSSSGLNEQYF. CDR3 nucleotides: TGTGCCAGCAGCTCCTCGGGACTAAACGAGCAGTACTTC.

This clone appeared a few times. V usage is TRBV19 and J usage is TRBJ1-2; the D gene is possibly TRBD1 (5 bases). Looked up from germline, CDR1 is LNHDA and CDR2 is SQIVND (reference sequence). This CDR3 comprises 14 residues. Trimming shortened V by 5 bases and J by 6 bases, and 16 bases separated the two germline ends. The CDR3 sequence is CASSPREGRDGYTF. The CDR3 DNA sequence: TGTGCCAGTAGTCCCCGGGAGGGGAGGGATGGCTACACCTTC.

The V and J genes are TRBV27 and TRBJ2-2; 8 nucleotides match TRBD1. The CDR3 contains 14 residues. Looked up from germline, CDR1 is MNHEY and CDR2 is SMNVEV (reference sequence). V shed 6 bases and J 7 bases; nucleotides not matched to a gene: 7. CDR3 in amino acids: CASRIRTGNGELFF. In nucleotides, the CDR3 is TGTGCCAGCAGGATAAGGACAGGGAACGGGGAGCTGTTTTTT.

V usage is TRBV11-2 and J usage is TRBJ1-3, with 9 positions matching TRBD1. The CDR3 length is 16 residues. Trimming cost V 5 bases and J 3 bases; bases outside gene matches: 8. Germline lookup yields CDR1 SGHAT and CDR2 FQNNGV. The CDR3 sequence is CASSPGTGRGGNTIYF. Written as DNA, the CDR3 is TGTGCCAGCAGCCCCGGGACAGGGAGGGGTGGAAACACCATATATTTT. The full variable domain, in which reference TRBV11-2 and TRBJ1-3 provide the parts outside the CDR3, is EAGVAQSPRYKIIEKRQSVAFWCNPISGHATLYWYQQILGQGPKLLIQFQNNGVVDDSQLPKDRFSAERLKGVDSTLKIQPAKLEDSAVYLCASSPGTGRGGNTIYFGEGSWLTVV.

This chain joins TRBV19 and TRBJ1-5; D perhaps matches TRBD1 (6 bases). The V end lost 7 bases, the J end lost 0 bases, and 13 bases lay between the germline ends. The CDR3 totals 15 residues. Germline V gene sequence: CDR1 LNHDA, CDR2 SQIVND (reference sequence). CDR3 in DNA: TGTGCCAGTAAATGGGACACCCTTAGCAATCAGCCCCAGCATTTT. Its protein product is CASKWDTLSNQPQHF.

The V and J genes are TRBV10-2 and TRBJ2-7; D is possibly TRBD1 (6 bases). Germline CDR1 and CDR2: WSHSY and SAAADI. Trimming shortened V by 6 bases and J by 6 bases, and 21 bases separated the two germline ends. The CDR3 is made up of 15 amino acids. CDR3 region: CASSLTAGERGEQYF. The DNA of the CDR3 is TGCGCCAGCAGCTTAACTGCAGGGGAAAGGGGCGAGCAGTACTTC.

This clone is a singleton in its sample. The chain combines TRBV10-2 with TRBJ2-7; D might be TRBD1 (5 bases). Germline V lookup: CDR1 WSHSY, CDR2 SAAADI. V gave up 3 bases and J gave up 2 bases, with 14 bases separating them. This CDR3 contains 15 residues. CDR3 in amino acids: CASSEPGFRAYEQYF. For the CDR3, the DNA is TGCGCCAGCAGTGAACCAGGGTTTAGGGCCTACGAGCAGTACTTC.

The chain combines TRBV11-2 with TRBJ2-1; TRBD2 matches 12 bases. J gave up 6 bases and V 5 bases, and 8 bases lay outside the gene matches. This CDR3 spans 16 amino acids. Germline V gene lookup returns CDR1 SGHAT and CDR2 FQNNGV. This CDR3 reads CASSPWTSGASNEQFF. In DNA form, the CDR3 reads TGTGCCAGCAGCCCATGGACTAGCGGGGCCTCCAATGAGCAGTTCTTC.

The chain recombines TRBV12-3 or TRBV12-4 with TRBJ1-1, with D unresolved. This CDR3 is built from 12 residues. Trimming took off 6 bases at V and 5 bases at J, with 10 bases between the two ends. The CDR3 sequence: CASRPPGTEAFF. The CDR3 DNA is TGTGCCAGCAGGCCACCGGGGACTGAAGCTTTCTTT.

The chain combines TRBV5-4 with TRBJ2-7; 7 nucleotides line up with TRBD2. From germline, CDR1 is SGHNT and CDR2 YYREEE (reference sequence). CDR3 size: 15 residues. Germline trimming cut 0 bases from V and 0 bases from J; bases unmatched to any gene: 3. CDR3: CASSLGGGASYEQYF. DNA for the CDR3: TGTGCCAGCAGCTTGGGCGGGGGAGCCTCCTACGAGCAGTACTTC.

In DNA form, the CDR3 reads TGCGCCAGCAGCTTAGAAAACCTAGGCCAGAACACTGAAGCTTTCTTT. Protein product: CASSLENLGQNTEAFF. This chain uses TRBV5-1 with TRBJ1-1, with unresolved D. Germline assignment: CDR1 SGHRS and CDR2 YFSETQ. Deletions cut 2 bases from V and 1 base from J, with 15 bases between. The CDR3 contains 16 residues.

This clone occurred a few times. The gene calls are TRBV4-3 and TRBJ1-5; D is undetermined. Germline V gene sequence: CDR1 LGHNA, CDR2 YSLEER. The CDR3 loop spans 13 amino acids. Trimming took off 0 bases at V and 4 bases at J, with 4 bases between the two ends. In DNA form, the CDR3 reads TGCGCCAGCAGCCAAGATCAAAATCAGCCCCAGCATTTT. Its translation: CASSQDQNQPQHF.

The chain links TRBV28 to TRBJ1-2, with TRBD1 matching 11 bases. From germline, CDR1 is MDHEN and CDR2 SYDVKM. The CDR3 extends over 14 amino acids. Trimming at V came to 6 bases and at J to 6 bases, leaving 6 bases not matched to a gene. The CDR3 is CASSPGQGADGYTF. CDR3 in DNA: TGTGCCAGCAGCCCAGGACAGGGGGCCGATGGCTACACCTTC.

This chain connects TRBV27 to TRBJ1-1, with D unclear. The CDR3 runs to 12 residues. V was cut by 9 bases and J by 6 bases, with 14 bases left in between. From germline, CDR1 is MNHEY and CDR2 SMNVEV (reference sequence). CDR3 loop: CARQLLSAEAFF. CDR3 DNA sequence: TGTGCCAGGCAACTGTTGTCGGCTGAAGCTTTCTTT.

The chain combines TRBV7-8 with TRBJ2-7; D may be TRBD2 (5 bases). The V end was cut by 1 base, the J end by 6 bases, with 22 bases between. The CDR3 sequence is 17 residues long. Germline V gene lookup returns CDR1 SGHVS and CDR2 FQNEAQ. The CDR3 nucleotides are TGTGCCAGCAGCTTAGGCCCGTGGGAGAGGGCATCGGGCGAGCAGTACTTC. The encoded protein is CASSLGPWERASGEQYF.

CDR3 loop: CASSQSPTGRGEKLFF. In DNA, the CDR3 is TGCGCCAGCAGCCAATCTCCGACAGGCCGGGGTGAAAAACTGTTTTTT. The chain carries TRBV5-1 and TRBJ1-4; D might be TRBD1 (6 bases). With 4 bases removed from V and 7 bases from J, the gap between germline ends came to 20 bases. CDR1 and CDR2 from the germline V gene are SGHRS and YFSETQ. The CDR3 has 16 amino acids. The full variable domain, with the rest looked up from reference TRBV5-1 and TRBJ1-4, is KAGVTQTPRYLIKTRGQQVTLSCSPISGHRSVSWYQQTPGQGLQFLFEYFSETQRNKGNFPGRFSGRQFSNSRSEMNVSTLELGDSALYLCASSQSPTGRGEKLFFGSGTQLSVL.